This T cell receptor (beta chain) was obtained from a study of control samples from healthy donors and cancer patients. CDR1 and CDR2 from the germline V gene are MNHEY and SVGAGI. V lost 3 bases to trimming and J lost 10 bases, with 7 bases between them. This CDR3 contains 11 residues. The table came from immunoSEQ multiplex PCR; TCRdb's copy has only in-frame clones and leaves some out. In the table there are some 120,000 clones, approximately 95% of which are singletons. The receptor's source is a man aged 25 to 40 in good health. The sequencing sample was made of blood. The chain employs TRBV6-5 and TRBJ2-1, with D unresolved. CDR3 sequence: CASSYGQEQFF. CDR3 DNA: TGTGCCAGCAGTTATGGGCAGGAGCAGTTCTTC.